These 4 T cell receptor beta chains were sequenced from one sample in a study of T cell clones after liver transplantation. Profiled with immunoSEQ multiplex PCR; TCRdb holds only in-frame clones, not every one. Here the sample spans tens of thousands of clones, 70% to 90% being singletons. The material was CD4+ T cells from blood, obtained at the 22-month timepoint. The receptor set was obtained from a human patient who received a liver transplant. Part of the T cells may come from the graft donor.

The chain employs TRBV7-6 and TRBJ2-7, with TRBD2 matching over 11 bases. The ends lost 6 bases at V and 6 bases at J; junction bases unmatched: 4. This CDR3 region has 13 residues. The germline CDR1 and CDR2 sequences are SGHVS and FNYEAQ. This CDR3 is CASSPGTSGEQYF. Written as DNA, the CDR3 is TGTGCCAGCAGTCCCGGGACTAGCGGCGAGCAGTACTTC.

The chain couples TRBV5-1 to TRBJ1-3, with D unclear. V shed 2 bases and J shed 3 bases, with 3 bases lying between them. CDR1 and CDR2 from the germline V gene are SGHRS and YFSETQ. The CDR3 totals 12 residues. CDR3 sequence reads: CASSLDGNTIYF. In DNA, the CDR3 is TGCGCCAGCAGCTTAGATGGAAACACCATATATTTT.

The V gene is TRBV7-9, the J gene TRBJ1-5; D is unclear. This CDR3 is 13 amino acids long. The V end lost 5 bases, the J end lost 0 bases, and 5 bases lay between the germline ends. Germline loops: CDR1 SEHNR, CDR2 FQNEAQ (reference sequence). DNA of the CDR3: TGTGCCAGCAGCCCGAATAGCAATCAGCCCCAGCATTTT. It yields the protein CASSPNSNQPQHF.

The CDR3 bases are TGCGCCAGCAGCTTGGCCAGGGTCCATGAGCAGTTCTTC. Its protein is CASSLARVHEQFF. This chain uses TRBV5-1 with TRBJ2-1; perhaps TRBD1 as D (5 bases). CDR3 size: 13 residues. Germline values: CDR1 SGHRS, CDR2 YFSETQ. The V end lost 0 bases, the J end lost 8 bases, and 9 bases lay between the germline ends. Supplemented by reference TRBV5-1 and TRBJ2-1, the full variable domain reads KAGVTQTPRYLIKTRGQQVTLSCSPISGHRSVSWYQQTPGQGLQFLFEYFSETQRNKGNFPGRFSGRQFSNSRSEMNVSTLELGDSALYLCASSLARVHEQFFGPGTRLTVL.